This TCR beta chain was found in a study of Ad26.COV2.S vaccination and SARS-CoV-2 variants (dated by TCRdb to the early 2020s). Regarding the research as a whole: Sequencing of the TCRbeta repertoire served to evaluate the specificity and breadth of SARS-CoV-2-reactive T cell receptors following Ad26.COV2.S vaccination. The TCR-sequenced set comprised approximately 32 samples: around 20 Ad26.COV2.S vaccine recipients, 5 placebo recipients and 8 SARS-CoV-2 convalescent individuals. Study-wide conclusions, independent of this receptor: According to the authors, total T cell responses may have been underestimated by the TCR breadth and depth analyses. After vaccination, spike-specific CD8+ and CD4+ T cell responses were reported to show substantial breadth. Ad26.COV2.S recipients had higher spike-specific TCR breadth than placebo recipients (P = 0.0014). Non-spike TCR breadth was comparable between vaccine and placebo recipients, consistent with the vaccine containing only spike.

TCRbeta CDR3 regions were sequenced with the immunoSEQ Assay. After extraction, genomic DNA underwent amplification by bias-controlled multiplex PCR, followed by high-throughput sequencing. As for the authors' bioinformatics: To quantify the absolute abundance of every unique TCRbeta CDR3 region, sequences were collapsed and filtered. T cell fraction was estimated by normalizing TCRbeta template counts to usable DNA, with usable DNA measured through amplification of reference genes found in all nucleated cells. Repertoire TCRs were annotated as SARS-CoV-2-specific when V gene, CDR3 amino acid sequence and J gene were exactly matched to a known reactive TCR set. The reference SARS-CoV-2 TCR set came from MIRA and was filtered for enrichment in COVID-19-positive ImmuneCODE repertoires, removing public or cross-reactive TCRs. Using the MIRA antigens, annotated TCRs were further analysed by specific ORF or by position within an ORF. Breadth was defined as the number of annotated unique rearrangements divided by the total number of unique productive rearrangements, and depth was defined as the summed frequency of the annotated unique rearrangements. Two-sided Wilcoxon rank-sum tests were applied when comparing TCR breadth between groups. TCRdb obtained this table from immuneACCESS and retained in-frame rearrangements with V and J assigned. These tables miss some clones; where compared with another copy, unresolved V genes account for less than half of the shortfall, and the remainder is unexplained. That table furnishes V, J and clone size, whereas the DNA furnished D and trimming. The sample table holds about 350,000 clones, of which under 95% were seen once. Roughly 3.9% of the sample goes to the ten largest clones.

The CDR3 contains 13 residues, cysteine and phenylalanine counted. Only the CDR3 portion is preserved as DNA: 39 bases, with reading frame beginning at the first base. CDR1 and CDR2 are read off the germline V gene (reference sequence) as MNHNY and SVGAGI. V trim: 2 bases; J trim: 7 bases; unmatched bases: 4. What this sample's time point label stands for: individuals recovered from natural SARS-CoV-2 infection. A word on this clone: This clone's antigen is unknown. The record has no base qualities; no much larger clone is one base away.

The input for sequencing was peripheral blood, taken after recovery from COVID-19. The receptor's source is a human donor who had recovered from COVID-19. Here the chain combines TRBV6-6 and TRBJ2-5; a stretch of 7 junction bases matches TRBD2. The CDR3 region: CASSYGGEGTQYF. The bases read TGTGCCAGCAGTTACGGTGGGGAGGGGACCCAGTACTTC.